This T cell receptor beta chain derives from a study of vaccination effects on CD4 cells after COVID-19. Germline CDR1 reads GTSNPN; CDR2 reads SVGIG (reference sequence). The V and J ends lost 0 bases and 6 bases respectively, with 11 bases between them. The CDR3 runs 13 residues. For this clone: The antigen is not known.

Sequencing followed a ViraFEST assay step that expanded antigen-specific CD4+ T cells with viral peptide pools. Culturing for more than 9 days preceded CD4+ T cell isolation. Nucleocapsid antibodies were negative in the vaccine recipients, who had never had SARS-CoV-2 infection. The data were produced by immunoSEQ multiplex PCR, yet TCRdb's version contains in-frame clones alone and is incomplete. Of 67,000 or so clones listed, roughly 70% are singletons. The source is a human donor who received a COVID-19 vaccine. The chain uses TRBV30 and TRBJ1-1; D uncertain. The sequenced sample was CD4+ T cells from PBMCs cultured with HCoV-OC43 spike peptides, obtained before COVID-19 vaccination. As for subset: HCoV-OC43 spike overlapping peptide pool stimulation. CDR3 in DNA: TGTGCCTGGAGTGTACCCTGGGCGCCTGAAGCTTTCTTT. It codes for CAWSVPWAPEAFF. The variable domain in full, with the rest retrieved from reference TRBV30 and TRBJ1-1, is SQTIHQWPATLVQPVGSPLSLECTVEGTSNPNLYWYRQAAGRGLQLLFYSVGIGQISSEVPQNLSASRPQDRQFILSSKKLLLSDSGFYLCAWSVPWAPEAFFGQGTRLTVV.